A selection of T cell receptor beta chains follows, all from one sample in a study of cytomegalovirus exposure and HLA in healthy donors. TCRdb's copy holds only in-frame clones and misses some; the assay was immunoSEQ multiplex PCR. The sample has roughly 160,000 clones, approximately 71% seen once. Source material: PBMCs. These receptors all stem from a girl between 10 and 17 years old in good health and CMV-seronegative. Each CDR3 is given with its conserved first and last residue. A D gene is named only where the DNA matches it firmly. Clone size is given for some rows only: seen once, a few or many times, or a class if the clone is expanded.

TRBJ2-3 22 . once TRBV1 CTSSQREGPLAGGQRGTDTQYF TGCACCAGCAGCCAACGAGAGGGCCCACTAGCGGGGGGGCAAAGAGGGACAGATACGCAGTATTTT
TRBJ2-2 16 . . TRBV29-1 CSALLSGVAMTGELFF TGCAGCGCCCTCCTATCGGGAGTAGCGATGACCGGGGAGCTGTTTTTT
TRBJ2-3 15 . . TRBV5-1 CASRGRTELTDTQYF TGCGCCAGCAGGGGCCGGACAGAGCTCACAGATACGCAGTATTTT
TRBJ2-3 13 TRBD1 few TRBV6-1 CASSNTGEDTQYF TGTGCCAGCAGTAACACAGGGGAGGATACGCAGTATTTT
TRBJ2-5 15 . . TRBV6-1 CASSVNGGVTETQYF TGTGCCAGCAGTGTAAATGGGGGCGTTACGGAGACCCAGTACTTC
TRBJ1-2 14 . . TRBV27 CASSLSWTDYGYTF TGTGCCAGCAGTTTATCGTGGACAGACTATGGCTACACCTTC
TRBJ1-1 18 . . TRBV2 CASSDPRQGLIRPIEAFF TGTGCCAGCAGTGACCCAAGGCAGGGATTGATTAGGCCAATTGAAGCTTTCTTT
TRBJ1-2 15 TRBD1 once TRBV6-1 CASSRQGATPYGYTF TGTGCCAGCAGCAGACAGGGGGCGACCCCATATGGCTACACCTTC
TRBJ1-1 16 TRBD1 . TRBV7-9 CASSLGTGVVNTEAFF TGTGCCAGCAGCTTAGGGACAGGGGTTGTGAACACTGAAGCTTTCTTT
TRBJ1-1 15 . . TRBV19 CASSIEGGLGTEAFF TGTGCCAGTAGTATAGAGGGGGGGCTGGGCACTGAAGCTTTCTTT
TRBJ2-7 14 TRBD2 . TRBV18 CASSQAGGPYEQYF TGTGCCAGCTCCCAAGCGGGGGGCCCCTACGAGCAGTACTTC
TRBJ1-1 14 TRBD1 . TRBV6-1 CASSEWDRGPEAFF TGTGCCAGCAGTGAATGGGACAGGGGGCCTGAAGCTTTCTTT
TRBJ1-2 13 . . TRBV7-9 CASSLGEERGYTF TGTGCCAGCAGCTTAGGTGAGGAGCGTGGCTACACCTTC
TRBJ1-2 14 . . TRBV2 CASSGFPELDGYTF TGTGCCAGCAGTGGCTTTCCGGAGCTCGATGGCTACACCTTC
TRBJ1-6 15 . few TRBV27 CASSLEFSYNSPLHF TGTGCCAGCAGTCTTGAGTTCTCCTATAATTCACCCCTCCACTTT
TRBJ1-5 13 . . TRBV29-1 CSVGGGVEGPQHF TGCAGCGTTGGAGGGGGGGTCGAGGGGCCCCAGCATTTT
TRBJ2-7 16 TRBD2 . TRBV6-5 CASSYSMGGVHYEQYF TGTGCCAGCAGTTACTCGATGGGGGGGGTCCACTACGAGCAGTACTTC
TRBJ2-1 15 . . TRBV6-6 CASSYSSVMYNEQFF TGTGCCAGCAGTTACTCGAGCGTTATGTACAATGAGCAGTTCTTC
TRBJ1-1 14 . . TRBV2 CASSKEQVNTEAFF TGTGCCAGCAGTAAAGAGCAGGTTAACACTGAAGCTTTCTTT
TRBJ1-5 13 . . TRBV9 CASSVDRGAPQHF TGTGCCAGCAGCGTAGACCGGGGGGCGCCCCAGCATTTT
TRBJ1-1 16 TRBD1 . TRBV9 CASSASGQTMNTEAFF TGTGCCAGCAGCGCCTCGGGACAGACCATGAACACTGAAGCTTTCTTT
TRBJ2-7 13 . . TRBV2 CASSEDRSYEQYF TGTGCCAGCAGTGAAGACAGGTCCTACGAGCAGTACTTC
TRBJ2-2 15 . once TRBV9 CASSSRTVTTGELFF TGTGCCAGCAGCAGTAGGACAGTTACGACCGGGGAGCTGTTTTTT
TRBJ1-2 13 TRBD1 few TRBV5-1 CASSGDRDYGYTF TGCGCCAGCAGTGGGGACAGGGACTATGGCTACACCTTC